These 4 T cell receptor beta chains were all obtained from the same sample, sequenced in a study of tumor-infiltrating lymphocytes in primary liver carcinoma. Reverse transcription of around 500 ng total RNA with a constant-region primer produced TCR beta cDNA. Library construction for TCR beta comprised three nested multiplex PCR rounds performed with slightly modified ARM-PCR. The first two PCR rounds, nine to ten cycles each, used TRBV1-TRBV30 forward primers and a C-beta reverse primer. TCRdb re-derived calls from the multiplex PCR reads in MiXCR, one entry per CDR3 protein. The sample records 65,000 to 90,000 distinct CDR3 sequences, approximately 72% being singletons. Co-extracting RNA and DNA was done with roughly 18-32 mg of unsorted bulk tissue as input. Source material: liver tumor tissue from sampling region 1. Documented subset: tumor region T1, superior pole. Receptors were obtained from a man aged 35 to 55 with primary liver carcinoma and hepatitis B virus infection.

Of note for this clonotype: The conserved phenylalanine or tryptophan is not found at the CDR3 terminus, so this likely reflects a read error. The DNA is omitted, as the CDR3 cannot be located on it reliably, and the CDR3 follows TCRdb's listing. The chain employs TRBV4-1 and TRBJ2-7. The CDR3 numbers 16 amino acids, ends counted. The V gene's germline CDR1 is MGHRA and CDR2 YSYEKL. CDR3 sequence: CASSQDFSGSSYEQYS.

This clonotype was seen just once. CDR3 coding DNA: TGCAGCGTTGAACTAAGGGGCCATGGCGGCATTCAGTACTTC. This gives the protein CSVELRGHGGIQYF. The genes are TRBV29-1 and TRBJ2-4; perhaps TRBD1 as D (5 bases). V lost 2 bases, J lost 9 bases, and 17 bases lay in between. In germline, CDR1 is SQVTM, CDR2 ANQGSEA. This CDR3 contains 14 residues. Supplemented by reference TRBV29-1 and TRBJ2-4, the full variable domain reads SAVISQKPSRDICQRGTSLTIQCQVDSQVTMMFWYRQQPGQSLTLIATANQGSEATYESGFVIDKFPISRPNLTFSTLTVSNMSPEDSSIYLCSVELRGHGGIQYFGAGTRLSVL.

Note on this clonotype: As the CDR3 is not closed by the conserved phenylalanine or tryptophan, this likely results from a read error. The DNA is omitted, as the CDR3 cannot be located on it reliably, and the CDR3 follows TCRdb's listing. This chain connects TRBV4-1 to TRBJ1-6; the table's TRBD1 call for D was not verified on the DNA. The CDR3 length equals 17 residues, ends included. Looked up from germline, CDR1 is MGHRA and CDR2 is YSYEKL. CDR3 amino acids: CPSSRSSGQTYNSPLQL.

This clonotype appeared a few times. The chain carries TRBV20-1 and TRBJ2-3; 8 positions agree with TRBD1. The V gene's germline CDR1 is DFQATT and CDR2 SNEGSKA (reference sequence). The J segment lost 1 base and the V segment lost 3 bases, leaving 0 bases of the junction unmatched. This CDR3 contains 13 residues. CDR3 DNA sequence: TGCAGTGCTAGGGGACAGGGCACAGATACGCAGTATTTT. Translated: CSARGQGTDTQYF.